The source of this T cell receptor (beta chain) is a study of blood T cell repertoires in COVID-19. As for the study in general: T cells, B-cell-depleted T cells, or PBMCs supplied cDNA or gDNA.

V was cut by 5 bases and J by 5 bases, with 9 bases left in between. Looked up from germline, CDR1 is KGHSH and CDR2 is LQKENI. The CDR3 covers 13 residues. This clone showed up just once. Original handling: Amplification of reference gene primers provided the estimated nucleated cell counts. Clones were read by immunoSEQ multiplex PCR, and TCRdb kept only the in-frame ones, dropping some. The V and J calls and clone size are taken from that table; D and trimming were inferred from the DNA. The sample contains around 230,000 clones, 80% to 85% of which appear only once. J is TRBJ1-4 and V is TRBV18; D is ambiguous. The clonotype was recovered from a woman aged 55-69 years with active or convalescent COVID-19. The sample consisted of peripheral blood. CDR3 sequence (DNA): TGTGCCAGCTCAGCCACAGAGAATGAAAAACTGTTTTTT. This translates into CASSATENEKLFF.